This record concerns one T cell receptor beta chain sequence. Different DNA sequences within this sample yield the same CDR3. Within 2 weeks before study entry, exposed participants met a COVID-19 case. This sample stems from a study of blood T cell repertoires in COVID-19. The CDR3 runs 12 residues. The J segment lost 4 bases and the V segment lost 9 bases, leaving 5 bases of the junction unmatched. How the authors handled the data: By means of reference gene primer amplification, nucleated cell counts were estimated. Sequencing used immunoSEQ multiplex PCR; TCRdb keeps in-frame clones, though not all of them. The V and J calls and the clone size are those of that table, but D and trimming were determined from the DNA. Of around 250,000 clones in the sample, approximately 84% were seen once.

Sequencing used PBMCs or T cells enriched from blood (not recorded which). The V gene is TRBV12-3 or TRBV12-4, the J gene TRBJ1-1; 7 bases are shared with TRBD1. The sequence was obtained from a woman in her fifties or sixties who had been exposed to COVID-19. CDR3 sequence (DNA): TGTGCCAGTCGTCCAGGGGGCACTGAAGCTTTCTTT. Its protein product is CASRPGGTEAFF.